Shown below are 32 T cell receptor beta chains from a single sample sequenced in a study of shared clonotypes between healthy human individuals. Naive CD8 isolation took CD45RO-negative cells positively selected for CCR7 and excluded terminally differentiated effector memory CD45RA+ cells. The protocol was immunoSEQ multiplex PCR, while the TCRdb copy is restricted to in-frame clones and leaves out a portion. Among some 2 million clones, approximately 94% were seen once, and the ten largest hold around 1%. Sequencing used naive CD8+ T cells sorted from blood. These receptors all come from a man aged 18 to 29 in good health.

V is TRBV5-1 and J is TRBJ2-7, with D perhaps given as TRBD1 or TRBD2 (5 bases each). Trimming took 0 bases from V and 2 from J, leaving 9 bases between them. The CDR3 sequence is 14 residues long. The germline CDR1 and CDR2 sequences are SGHRS and YFSETQ. The CDR3 loop is CASSLAEGPYEQYF. In DNA, the CDR3 is TGCGCCAGCAGCTTGGCCGAGGGACCCTACGAGCAGTACTTC.

The chain couples TRBV15 to TRBJ2-7; 8 nucleotides align to TRBD1. The CDR3 has 15 amino acids. J was trimmed by 2 bases and V by 5 bases; bases with no gene match: 8. Germline CDR1 reads LNHNV; CDR2 reads YYDKDF (reference sequence). CDR3 sequence reads: CATSSFSGQAYEQYF. In DNA, the CDR3 is TGTGCCACCAGCTCCTTCTCGGGACAGGCCTACGAGCAGTACTTC. Full variable domain (rest looked up from reference TRBV15 and TRBJ2-7): DAMVIQNPRYQVTQFGKPVTLSCSQTLNHNVMYWYQQKSSQAPKLLFHYYDKDFNNEADTPDNFQSRRPNTSFCFLDIRSPGLGDTAMYLCATSSFSGQAYEQYFGPGTRLTVT.

The gene calls are TRBV5-1 and TRBJ2-2, with 10 bases fitting TRBD1. The CDR3 is 17 amino acids. V lost 4 bases to trimming and J lost 3 bases; unmatched junction nucleotides: 9. CDR1 is SGHRS and CDR2 is YFSETQ in the germline V gene. The CDR3 spells CASSAFPGTGDTGELFF. The CDR3 coding sequence is TGCGCCAGCAGCGCCTTTCCCGGGACAGGGGACACCGGGGAGCTGTTTTTT.

This chain joins TRBV12-5 and TRBJ1-1; perhaps TRBD1 as D (6 bases). The CDR3 spans 16 residues. Per germline, CDR1 LGHNT and CDR2 FRNRAP. Trimming removed 1 base from V and 1 base from J, with 13 bases in between. The CDR3 region has the DNA TGTGCTAGTGGTTTGGGGGATGGGGGGCCGAACACTGAAGCTTTCTTT. It encodes CASGLGDGGPNTEAFF.

The chain carries TRBV28 and TRBJ2-7; no clear D gene. Germline V gives CDR1 MDHEN, CDR2 SYDVKM. This CDR3 comprises 14 residues. The V gene lost 3 bases and the J gene lost 2 bases, with 11 bases spanning the gap. This CDR3 reads CASSLPDSTYEQYF. The CDR3 coding sequence is TGTGCCAGCAGTTTGCCAGATTCGACCTACGAGCAGTACTTC.

The V and J genes are TRBV13 and TRBJ2-5; D possibly corresponds to TRBD2 (5 bases). V was shortened by 2 bases and J by 5 bases, with 9 bases between the two germline ends. The CDR3 is made up of 13 amino acids. CDR1 is PRHDT, CDR2 FYEKMQ, per germline (reference sequence). The CDR3: CASSLRGSETQYF. The DNA for the CDR3 is TGTGCCAGCAGCTTAAGAGGGTCGGAGACCCAGTACTTC.

V usage is TRBV4-2 and J usage is TRBJ1-1; tentative D call: TRBD1 (6 bases). This CDR3 has 17 residues. CDR1 LGHNA and CDR2 YNFKEQ come from the germline V gene. V was trimmed by 2 bases and J by 4 bases, leaving 20 bases between them. The CDR3 DNA is TGTGCCAGCAGCCAAATGACAGGCCCGACGATAAGCACTGAAGCTTTCTTT. It encodes CASSQMTGPTISTEAFF.

J is TRBJ1-1 and V is TRBV28; unclear D gene. From germline, CDR1 is MDHEN and CDR2 SYDVKM. Trimming stripped 5 bases from V and 0 bases from J, with 10 bases between. The CDR3 is made up of 14 amino acids. DNA of the CDR3: TGTGCCAGCAGTCTGGGTGATGTGAACACTGAAGCTTTCTTT. It encodes CASSLGDVNTEAFF.

Remarks on this clone: The same CDR3 arises from other DNA sequences in this sample as well. V gene TRBV4-1 combines with J gene TRBJ2-1; D remains unclear. There are 13 residues in the CDR3. Germline V gives CDR1 MGHRA, CDR2 YSYEKL. Trimming took 0 bases from V and 6 from J, leaving 6 bases between them. This chain's CDR3 is CASSQDPGNEQFF. CDR3 bases: TGCGCCAGCAGCCAAGATCCAGGCAATGAGCAGTTCTTC.

The V gene is TRBV12-5, the J gene TRBJ1-3, with a tentative D call TRBD1 (5 bases). Germline V gives CDR1 LGHNT, CDR2 FRNRAP. The CDR3 covers 13 residues. Between the trimmed V and J ends, which lost 1 base and 9 bases, there was a span of 10 bases. In DNA, the CDR3 is TGTGCTAGTGGTTTGGCACTGGGGGGCACCATATATTTT. This translates into CASGLALGGTIYF.

J is TRBJ2-5 and V is TRBV7-9; D is possibly TRBD1 or TRBD2 (5 bases each). Trimming shortened V by 4 bases and J by 1 base, and 13 bases separated the two germline ends. The germline gives CDR1 SEHNR, CDR2 FQNEAQ (reference sequence). The CDR3 consists of 15 residues. This chain's CDR3 is CASSSESGRQETQYF. CDR3 DNA sequence: TGTGCCAGCAGCTCCGAGTCGGGACGCCAAGAGACCCAGTACTTC.

This chain links TRBV2 with TRBJ2-7, with TRBD1 matching over 9 bases. This CDR3 is 15 amino acids long. V lost 2 bases and J lost 4; bases outside the gene matches: 6. CDR1 and CDR2 (germline): SNHLY, FYNNEI. Here the CDR3 DNA reads TGTGCCAGCAGTGAATTCGGGACAGGGACGTACGAGCAGTACTTC. It encodes CASSEFGTGTYEQYF.

The chain combines TRBV7-3 with TRBJ1-2; D is ambiguous. Germline CDR1 SGHTA, CDR2 FQGTGA. V dropped 4 bases and J dropped 6 bases, with 18 bases sitting between them. The CDR3 extends over 15 amino acids. The DNA of the CDR3 is TGTGCCAGCAGCTCCGGACCTATCCCAGAAGATGGCTACACCTTC. Its protein is CASSSGPIPEDGYTF.

V is TRBV19 and J is TRBJ1-2, with D tentatively TRBD1 (5 bases). Germline values: CDR1 LNHDA, CDR2 SQIVND (reference sequence). The CDR3 has 15 residues. V lost 3 bases, J lost 3 bases, and 14 bases lay in between. CDR3 in amino acids: CASSISAGDYYGYTF. CDR3 sequence (DNA): TGTGCCAGTAGTATTTCGGCGGGGGACTACTATGGCTACACCTTC.

V gene TRBV4-1 combines with J gene TRBJ1-2, with D possibly TRBD1 on 5 matching bases. The V and J ends lost 0 bases and 2 bases respectively, with 10 bases between them. The CDR3 runs 15 residues. The germline CDR1 and CDR2 sequences are MGHRA and YSYEKL. CDR3 amino acids: CASSQDPQGNYGYTF. For the CDR3, the DNA is TGCGCCAGCAGCCAAGATCCCCAGGGAAACTATGGCTACACCTTC.

This clone was seen only a few times. The chain couples TRBV5-1 to TRBJ2-1; TRBD1 aligns across 8 bases. The CDR3 is made up of 14 amino acids. Trimming at V came to 2 bases and at J to 2 bases, leaving 0 bases not matched to a gene. The germline gives CDR1 SGHRS, CDR2 YFSETQ. In DNA, the CDR3 is TGCGCCAGCAGCTTCAGGGGGCCCTACAATGAGCAGTTCTTC. Its translation: CASSFRGPYNEQFF.

Of note for this clone: One junction end disagrees with the germline gene, perhaps due to a read error. V gene TRBV7-9 combines with J gene TRBJ2-6; no clear D. CDR1 is SEHNR, CDR2 FQNEAQ, per germline (reference sequence). CDR3 length: 18 residues. CDR3 sequence: CASSLAWWDQPGANVLTF. Written as DNA, the CDR3 is TGTGCCAGCAGCTTAGCTTGGTGGGATCAACCTGGAGCCAACGTCCTGACTTTC.

This rearrangement joins TRBV27 to TRBJ2-7; D is possibly TRBD1 (6 bases). The germline gives CDR1 MNHEY, CDR2 SMNVEV (reference sequence). Trimming left V 3 bases short and J 2 bases short, with 14 bases between. The CDR3 extends over 15 amino acids. The CDR3 sequence is CASSFSTGHTYEQYF. CDR3 nucleotides: TGTGCCAGCAGTTTCTCGACAGGCCATACCTACGAGCAGTACTTC.

DNA for the CDR3: TGCGCCAGCAGCCAAGATCGACCCAATGAGCAGTTCTTC. It is translated as CASSQDRPNEQFF. The chain recombines TRBV4-3 with TRBJ2-1; D is uncertain. This CDR3 is 13 amino acids long. Per the germline V gene, CDR1 is LGHNA and CDR2 is YSLEER. Deletions cut 0 bases from V and 6 bases from J, with 6 bases between.

This clone was recorded once. Other DNA sequences from this sample encode an identical CDR3 as well. This chain uses TRBV6-5 with TRBJ1-6; D is ambiguous. V gave up 0 bases and J gave up 9 bases, with 3 bases separating them. CDR1 MNHEY and CDR2 SVGAGI come from the germline V gene. The CDR3 covers 12 residues. The CDR3 reads CASSYSGSPLHF. CDR3 nucleotide sequence: TGTGCCAGCAGTTACTCAGGTTCACCCCTCCACTTT.

As concerns this clone: Other DNA sequences in the sample encode the same CDR3. The V call is TRBV19, the J call TRBJ1-1, with a possible D match to TRBD1 (5 bases). The CDR3 has 14 residues. CDR1 and CDR2 (germline): LNHDA, SQIVND (reference sequence). V lost 3 bases and J 1 base, leaving 9 bases between the germline ends. In DNA, the CDR3 is TGTGCCAGTAGTATCGGGGACGGGAACACTGAAGCTTTCTTT. Translated: CASSIGDGNTEAFF.

In the case of this clone: Other DNA sequences in the sample encode the same CDR3. As DNA, the CDR3 is TGTGCCAGCAGCTTAGTAAATGAGCAGTTCTTC. This translates into CASSLVNEQFF. The chain is built from TRBV11-2 and TRBJ2-1, with D unclear. The germline V and J ends were trimmed by 1 base and 7 bases, with 2 bases remaining between them. Germline CDR1 and CDR2: SGHAT and FQNNGV. The CDR3 runs 11 residues.

This clone has just a few counts. The chain links TRBV5-1 to TRBJ1-1; D not resolved. V gave up 0 bases and J gave up 2 bases, with 8 bases separating them. Germline V gene sequence: CDR1 SGHRS, CDR2 YFSETQ. The CDR3 has 14 amino acids. The CDR3 DNA follows: TGCGCCAGCAGCTTGGAGCACGACAACACTGAAGCTTTCTTT. Translated, it gives CASSLEHDNTEAFF.

This rearrangement joins TRBV4-3 to TRBJ1-4, with 7 nucleotides matching TRBD1. The trim removed 0 bases at V and 4 bases at J, leaving 8 bases unmatched. The CDR3 consists of 17 residues. Germline values: CDR1 LGHNA, CDR2 YSLEER. CDR3 coding DNA: TGCGCCAGCAGCCAAGATGGGGAGGGACAGTATAATGAAAAACTGTTTTTT. Translating gives CASSQDGEGQYNEKLFF.

CDR3 sequence (DNA): TGCGCCAGCAGCCAAGATCGAGGTAATGGGGCCAACGTCCTGACTTTC. Encoded protein: CASSQDRGNGANVLTF. The chain carries TRBV4-1 and TRBJ2-6; D is ambiguous. Trimming pared 0 bases from V and 3 bases from J, leaving 9 bases between. Germline V lookup: CDR1 MGHRA, CDR2 YSYEKL. The CDR3 is made up of 16 amino acids.

As to this clone: Other DNA sequences of this sample code for an identical CDR3. The chain is built from TRBV19 and TRBJ2-2; no firm D call. V lost 3 bases, J lost 1 base, and 6 bases lay in between. Looked up from germline, CDR1 is LNHDA and CDR2 is SQIVND (reference sequence). This CDR3 has 14 residues. The CDR3 DNA reads as TGTGCCAGTAGTATTGGGGAGAACACCGGGGAGCTGTTTTTT. Protein sequence: CASSIGENTGELFF.

This rearrangement joins TRBV9 to TRBJ2-1; 10 nucleotides match TRBD2. This CDR3 is 13 amino acids long. V shed 1 base and J 10 bases; nucleotides not matched to a gene: 2. From germline, CDR1 is SGDLS and CDR2 YYNGEE. CDR3 sequence reads: CASSVLAGEEQFF. In DNA, the CDR3 is TGTGCCAGCAGCGTACTAGCGGGAGAAGAGCAGTTCTTC.

The V gene is TRBV6-5, the J gene TRBJ2-1; 10 nucleotides agree with TRBD2. The length of the CDR3 is 13 residues. The germline V gene has CDR1 MNHEY and CDR2 SVGAGI. With V trimmed by 11 bases and J by 4 bases, 5 bases remained unmatched. For the CDR3, the DNA is TGTGCCTGGGGACTAGCGACATACAATGAGCAGTTCTTC. Its translation is CAWGLATYNEQFF.

This sequence joins TRBV5-6 and TRBJ2-7; tentative D call: TRBD1 (5 bases). The germline V gene encodes CDR1 SGHDT and CDR2 YYEEEE. CDR3 size: 14 residues. Trimming removed 2 bases at V and 2 bases at J, with 11 bases between. CDR3 sequence reads: CASSFRGQTYEQYF. In DNA, the CDR3 is TGTGCCAGCAGCTTTAGGGGCCAGACCTACGAGCAGTACTTC.

The rearrangement joins TRBV27 to TRBJ1-2, with 8 nucleotides matching TRBD1. V trimming: 5 bases; J trimming: 8 bases; junction bases outside the gene matches: 7. CDR3 size: 13 residues. Germline V gene data show CDR1 as MNHEY and CDR2 as SMNVEV (reference sequence). This chain's CDR3 is CASSPGQGTGYTF. The CDR3 DNA is TGTGCCAGCAGTCCCGGACAGGGAACCGGCTACACCTTC.

The chain has TRBV19 and TRBJ1-2; the match to TRBD1 covers 9 bases. This CDR3 has 15 residues. With V trimmed by 7 bases and J by 6 bases, 12 bases remained unmatched. Germline loops: CDR1 LNHDA, CDR2 SQIVND (reference sequence). The CDR3 DNA sequence: TGTGCCAGTACCGACCCGCCCGGGACAGGGAATGGCTACACCTTC. Translating gives CASTDPPGTGNGYTF.

V gene TRBV19 combines with J gene TRBJ2-7; 12 bases align to TRBD1. There are 16 residues in the CDR3. CDR1 is LNHDA and CDR2 is SQIVND in the germline V gene (reference sequence). The trim removed 4 bases at V and 4 bases at J, leaving 8 bases unmatched. CDR3 sequence reads: CASSTDPGQGAYEQYF. CDR3 DNA sequence: TGTGCCAGTAGTACCGACCCGGGACAGGGGGCTTACGAGCAGTACTTC.